The sample holds one count of the clone carrying this T cell receptor beta chain. Researchers ran the PCR with 60 Vbeta and 13 Jbeta primers. The protocol was immunoSEQ multiplex PCR, while the TCRdb copy is restricted to in-frame clones and leaves out a portion. The table has some 190,000 clones, around three quarters seen once. In germline, CDR1 is SGHRS, CDR2 YFSETQ. This CDR3 has 17 amino acids. Trimming cost V 4 bases and J 3 bases; bases outside gene matches: 6. This record comes from a study of cytomegalovirus exposure and HLA in healthy donors. Sequencing used PBMCs. This sequence was found in a young woman in good health and CMV-seronegative. The chain is built from TRBV5-1 and TRBJ2-3; 15 bases agree with TRBD2. In DNA form, the CDR3 reads TGCGCCAGCAGCCCCGGACTAGCGGGGGGGATAACAGATACGCAGTATTTT. This encodes CASSPGLAGGITDTQYF.